Given below is one T cell receptor beta chain in context. Which cohort a participant joined came from the clinical history participants gave. The sample belongs to a study of blood T cell repertoires in COVID-19. Measured with immunoSEQ multiplex PCR; TCRdb has only the in-frame clones, and not every one. This sample yields about 180,000 clones, of which over 75% are seen a single time; 0.95% to 1.5% belongs to the top ten. With 2 bases removed from V and 2 bases from J, the gap between germline ends came to 11 bases. The CDR3 is 15 amino acids. Germline values: CDR1 MNHEY, CDR2 SVGAGI. The sequence came from a human donor with acute COVID-19. The donor label of this sample is uncertain. Material: PBMCs or T cells enriched from blood (not recorded which). The V call is TRBV6-5, the J call TRBJ2-3; a weak D match, TRBD2 (6 bases). CDR3 sequence (DNA): TGTGCCAGCAGTTACGGAGGGCAGCCCACAGATACGCAGTATTTT. Its protein product is CASSYGGQPTDTQYF.